This T cell receptor (beta chain) derives from a study of T cells in Graves' hyperthyroidism and ophthalmopathy. General study points: Blood also contained most expanded thyroid clonotypes above 0.001. Ophthalmopathy onset followed model prediction by a median approximately six months.

This CDR3 is 12 amino acids long. The V end lost 5 bases, the J end lost 6 bases, and 12 bases lay between the germline ends. The germline V gene encodes CDR1 DFQATT and CDR2 SNEGSKA (reference sequence). Using RNA transcripts as the source, TCR beta CDR3 regions were amplified. The TCR CDR3 was amplified in a first-round RT-PCR using the HTBI primer set. One entry per CDR3 protein, called by TCRdb with MiXCR from the multiplex PCR reads. The sample carries around 580,000 distinct CDR3 sequences, around 45% recorded once. There are a few counts of this clonotype. What it recognizes is unknown. Exclusion followed for patients with uncontrolled infection, other autoimmune disease, pregnancy or lactation.

This sequence joins TRBV20-1 and TRBJ2-3; D is undetermined. Sequenced sample: peripheral blood or thyroid tissue (not recorded which). This receptor was taken from a woman under 30 with Graves' hyperthyroidism. The CDR3 loop is CSAVYQADTQYF. The CDR3 nucleotides are TGCAGTGCTGTATACCAAGCGGATACGCAGTATTTT.